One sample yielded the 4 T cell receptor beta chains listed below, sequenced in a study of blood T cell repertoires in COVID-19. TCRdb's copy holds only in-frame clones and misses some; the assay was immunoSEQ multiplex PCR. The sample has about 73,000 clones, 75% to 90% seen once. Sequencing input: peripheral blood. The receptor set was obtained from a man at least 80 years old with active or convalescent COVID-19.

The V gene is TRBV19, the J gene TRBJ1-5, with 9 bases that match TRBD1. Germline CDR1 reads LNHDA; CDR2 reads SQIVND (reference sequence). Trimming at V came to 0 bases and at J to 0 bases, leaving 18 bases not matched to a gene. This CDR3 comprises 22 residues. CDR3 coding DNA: TGTGCCAGTAGTATAGAACCCCTCCGGGACAGGGATCTTGGTTATAGCAATCAGCCCCAGCATTTT. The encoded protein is CASSIEPLRDRDLGYSNQPQHF.

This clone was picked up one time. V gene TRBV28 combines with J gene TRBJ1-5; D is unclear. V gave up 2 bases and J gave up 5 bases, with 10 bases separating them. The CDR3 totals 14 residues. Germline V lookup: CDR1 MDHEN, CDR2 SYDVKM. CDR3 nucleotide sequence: TGTGCCAGCAGTTTAGGGCGTTCAGATCAGCCCCAGCATTTT. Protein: CASSLGRSDQPQHF.

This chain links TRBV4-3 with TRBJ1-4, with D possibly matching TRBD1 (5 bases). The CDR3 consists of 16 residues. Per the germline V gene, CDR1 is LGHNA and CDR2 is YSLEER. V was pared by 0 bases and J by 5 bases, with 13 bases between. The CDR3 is CASSQDLRGFNEKLFF. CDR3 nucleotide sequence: TGCGCCAGCAGCCAAGATCTTCGGGGGTTCAATGAAAAACTGTTTTTT.

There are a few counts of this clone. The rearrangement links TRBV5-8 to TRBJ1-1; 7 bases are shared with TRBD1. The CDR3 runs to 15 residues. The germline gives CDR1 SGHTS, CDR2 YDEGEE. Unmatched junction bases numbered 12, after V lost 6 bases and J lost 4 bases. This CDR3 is CASTLDLAGGTEAFF. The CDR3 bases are TGTGCCAGCACCCTCGACCTGGCAGGGGGCACTGAAGCTTTCTTT.